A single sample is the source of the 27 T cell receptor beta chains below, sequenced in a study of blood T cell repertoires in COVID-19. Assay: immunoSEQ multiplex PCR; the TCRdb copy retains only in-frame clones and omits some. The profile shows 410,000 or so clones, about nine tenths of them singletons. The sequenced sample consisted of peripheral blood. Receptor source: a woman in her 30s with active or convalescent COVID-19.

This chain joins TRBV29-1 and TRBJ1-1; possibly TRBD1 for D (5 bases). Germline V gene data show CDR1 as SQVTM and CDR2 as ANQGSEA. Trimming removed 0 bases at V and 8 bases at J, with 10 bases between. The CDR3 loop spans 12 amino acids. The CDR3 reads CSVEEGQGEAFF. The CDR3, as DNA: TGCAGCGTTGAAGAGGGGCAGGGCGAAGCTTTCTTT.

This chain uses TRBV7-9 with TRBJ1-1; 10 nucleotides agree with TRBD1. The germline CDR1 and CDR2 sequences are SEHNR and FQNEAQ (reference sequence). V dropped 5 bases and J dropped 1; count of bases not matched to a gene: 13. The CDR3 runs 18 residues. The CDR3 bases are TGTGCCAGCAGCCCCGTGACAGGGGGCTCCTTATGGAACACTGAAGCTTTCTTT. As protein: CASSPVTGGSLWNTEAFF.

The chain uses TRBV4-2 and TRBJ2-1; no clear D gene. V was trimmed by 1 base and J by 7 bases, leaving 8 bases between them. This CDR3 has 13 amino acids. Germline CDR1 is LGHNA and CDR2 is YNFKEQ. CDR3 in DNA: TGTGCCAGCAGCCAAGTAGGAGAGAATGAGCAGTTCTTC. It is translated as CASSQVGENEQFF.

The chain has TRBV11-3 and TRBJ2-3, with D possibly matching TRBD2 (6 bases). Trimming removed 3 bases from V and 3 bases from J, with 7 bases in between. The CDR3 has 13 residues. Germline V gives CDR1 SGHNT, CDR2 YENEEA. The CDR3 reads CASSFSGTDTQYF. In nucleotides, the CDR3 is TGTGCCAGCAGCTTCAGCGGGACAGATACGCAGTATTTT.

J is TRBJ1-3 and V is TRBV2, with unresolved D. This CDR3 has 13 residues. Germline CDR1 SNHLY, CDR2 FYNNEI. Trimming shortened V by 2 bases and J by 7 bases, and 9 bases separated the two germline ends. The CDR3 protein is CASSEPLLNTIYF. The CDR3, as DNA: TGTGCCAGCAGTGAACCTTTACTGAACACCATATATTTT.

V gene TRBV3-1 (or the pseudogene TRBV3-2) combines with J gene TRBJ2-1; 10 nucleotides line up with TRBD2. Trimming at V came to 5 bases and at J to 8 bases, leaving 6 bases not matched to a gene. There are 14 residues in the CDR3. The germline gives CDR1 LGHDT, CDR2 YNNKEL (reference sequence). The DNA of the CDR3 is TGTGCCAGCAGCTGGACCGGGACTAGCGATGAGCAGTTCTTC. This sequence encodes CASSWTGTSDEQFF.

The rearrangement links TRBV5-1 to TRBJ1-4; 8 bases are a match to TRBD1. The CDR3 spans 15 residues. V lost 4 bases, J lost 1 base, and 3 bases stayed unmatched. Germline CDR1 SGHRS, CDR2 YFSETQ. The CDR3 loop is CASSTTGGTNEKLFF. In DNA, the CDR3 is TGCGCCAGCAGCACAACAGGGGGAACTAATGAAAAACTGTTTTTT.

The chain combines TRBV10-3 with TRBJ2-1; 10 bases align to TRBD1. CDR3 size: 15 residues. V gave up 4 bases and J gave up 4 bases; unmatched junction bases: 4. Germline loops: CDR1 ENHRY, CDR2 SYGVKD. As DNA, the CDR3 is TGTGCCATCAGTGGCGGGACAGGGGTTTACAATGAGCAGTTCTTC. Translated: CAISGGTGVYNEQFF.

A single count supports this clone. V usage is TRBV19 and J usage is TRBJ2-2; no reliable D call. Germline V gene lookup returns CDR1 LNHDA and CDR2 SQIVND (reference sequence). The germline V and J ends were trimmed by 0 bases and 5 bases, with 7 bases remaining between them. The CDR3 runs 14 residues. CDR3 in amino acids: CASSIDLRTGELFF. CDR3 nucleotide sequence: TGTGCCAGTAGTATAGATCTGCGGACCGGGGAGCTGTTTTTT.

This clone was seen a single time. This chain's CDR3 is CAISEEGGTQYF. The CDR3 DNA is TGTGCCATCAGTGAGGAAGGGGGGACCCAGTACTTC. The chain carries TRBV10-3 and TRBJ2-5; tentative D call: TRBD1 (6 bases). The CDR3 contains 12 residues. The germline V gene has CDR1 ENHRY and CDR2 SYGVKD. Trimming shortened V by 2 bases and J by 7 bases, and 8 bases separated the two germline ends.

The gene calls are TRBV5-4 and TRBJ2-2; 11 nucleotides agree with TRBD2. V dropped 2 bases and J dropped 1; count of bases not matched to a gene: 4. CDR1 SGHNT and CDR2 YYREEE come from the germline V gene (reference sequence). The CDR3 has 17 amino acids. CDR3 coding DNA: TGTGCCAGCAGCTTAAATGGACTAGCGGGGAACACCGGGGAGCTGTTTTTT. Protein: CASSLNGLAGNTGELFF.

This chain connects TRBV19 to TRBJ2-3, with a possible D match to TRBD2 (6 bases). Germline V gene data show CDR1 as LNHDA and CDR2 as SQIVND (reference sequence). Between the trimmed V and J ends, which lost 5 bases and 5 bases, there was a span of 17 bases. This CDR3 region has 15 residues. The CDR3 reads CASSDSGLARDTQYF. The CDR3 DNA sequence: TGTGCCAGTAGTGATTCGGGCCTAGCGAGAGATACGCAGTATTTT.

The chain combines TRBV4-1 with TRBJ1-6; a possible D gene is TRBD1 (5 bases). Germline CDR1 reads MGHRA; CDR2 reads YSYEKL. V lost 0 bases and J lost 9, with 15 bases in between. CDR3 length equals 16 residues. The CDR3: CASSQDRQGKASPLHF. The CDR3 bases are TGCGCCAGCAGCCAAGACAGGCAGGGTAAAGCTTCACCCCTCCACTTT.

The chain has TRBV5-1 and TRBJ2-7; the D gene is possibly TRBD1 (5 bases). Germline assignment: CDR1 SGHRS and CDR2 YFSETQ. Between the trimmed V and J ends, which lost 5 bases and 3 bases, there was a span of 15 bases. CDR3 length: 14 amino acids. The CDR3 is CASSSDRARYEQYF. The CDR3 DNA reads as TGCGCCAGCAGTTCTGACAGAGCACGCTACGAGCAGTACTTC. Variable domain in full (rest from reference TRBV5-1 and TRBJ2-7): KAGVTQTPRYLIKTRGQQVTLSCSPISGHRSVSWYQQTPGQGLQFLFEYFSETQRNKGNFPGRFSGRQFSNSRSEMNVSTLELGDSALYLCASSSDRARYEQYFGPGTRLTVT.

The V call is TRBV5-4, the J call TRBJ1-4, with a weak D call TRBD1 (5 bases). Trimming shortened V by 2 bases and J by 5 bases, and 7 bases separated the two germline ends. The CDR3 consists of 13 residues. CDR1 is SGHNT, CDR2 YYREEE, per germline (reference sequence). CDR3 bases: TGTGCCAGCAGCTTCCCAGGGAATGAAAAACTGTTTTTT. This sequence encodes CASSFPGNEKLFF. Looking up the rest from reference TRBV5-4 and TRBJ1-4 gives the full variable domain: ETGVTQSPTHLIKTRGQQVTLRCSSQSGHNTVSWYQQALGQGPQFIFQYYREEENGRGNFPPRFSGLQFPNYSSELNVNALELDDSALYLCASSFPGNEKLFFGSGTQLSVL.

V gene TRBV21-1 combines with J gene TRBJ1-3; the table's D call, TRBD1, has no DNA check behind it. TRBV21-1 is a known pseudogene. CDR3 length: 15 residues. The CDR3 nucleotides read TGTGCCAGCAGCAAAGAACTGGGGCGGGGAAACACCATATATTTT. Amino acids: CASSKELGRGNTIYF.

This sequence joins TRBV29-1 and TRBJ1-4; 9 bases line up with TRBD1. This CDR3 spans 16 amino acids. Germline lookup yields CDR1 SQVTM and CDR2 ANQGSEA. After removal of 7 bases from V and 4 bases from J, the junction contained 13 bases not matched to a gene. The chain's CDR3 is CSAVTGGRWGNEKLFF. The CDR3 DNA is TGCAGCGCCGTGACAGGGGGGCGGTGGGGTAATGAAAAACTGTTTTTT. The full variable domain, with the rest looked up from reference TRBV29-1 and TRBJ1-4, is SAVISQKPSRDICQRGTSLTIQCQVDSQVTMMFWYRQQPGQSLTLIATANQGSEATYESGFVIDKFPISRPNLTFSTLTVSNMSPEDSSIYLCSAVTGGRWGNEKLFFGSGTQLSVL.

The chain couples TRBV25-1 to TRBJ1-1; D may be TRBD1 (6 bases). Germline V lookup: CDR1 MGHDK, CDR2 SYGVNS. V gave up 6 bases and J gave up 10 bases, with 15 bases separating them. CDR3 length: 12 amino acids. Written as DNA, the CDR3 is TGTGCCAGCAGCACTCCGGGACAATCAGCTTTCTTT. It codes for CASSTPGQSAFF.

This CDR3 reads CASSFSRDEQFF. Here the CDR3 DNA reads TGCGCCAGCAGCTTTTCGCGGGATGAGCAGTTCTTC. This chain joins TRBV5-1 and TRBJ2-1; TRBD2 is a possible D gene (5 bases). The CDR3 runs 12 residues. V was cut by 2 bases and J by 8 bases, with 8 bases left in between. Per the germline V gene, CDR1 is SGHRS and CDR2 is YFSETQ.

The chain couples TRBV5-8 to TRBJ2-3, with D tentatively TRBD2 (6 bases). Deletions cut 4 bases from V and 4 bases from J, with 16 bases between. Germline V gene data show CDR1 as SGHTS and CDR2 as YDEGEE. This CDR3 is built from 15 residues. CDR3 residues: CASSPRRDLPDTQYF. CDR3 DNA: TGTGCCAGCAGCCCTAGGCGGGATCTTCCAGATACGCAGTATTTT.

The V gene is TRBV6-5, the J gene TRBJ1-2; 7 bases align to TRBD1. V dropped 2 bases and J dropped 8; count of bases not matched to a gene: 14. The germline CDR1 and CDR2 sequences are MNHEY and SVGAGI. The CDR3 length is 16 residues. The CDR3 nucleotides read TGTGCCAGCAGTTACCGGGACAGCTTTTTGGTTGGAGGCTACACCTTC. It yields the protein CASSYRDSFLVGGYTF.

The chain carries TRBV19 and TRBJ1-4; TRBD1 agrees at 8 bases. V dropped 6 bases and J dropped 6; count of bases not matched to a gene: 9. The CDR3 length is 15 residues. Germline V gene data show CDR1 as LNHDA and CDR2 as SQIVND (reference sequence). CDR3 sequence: CASRFRTGRYEKLFF. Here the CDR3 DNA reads TGTGCCAGTAGGTTTCGGACAGGGCGTTATGAAAAACTGTTTTTT.

CDR3 loop: CASSGQGADTQYF. The DNA of the CDR3 is TGTGCCAGCAGCGGACAGGGGGCAGATACGCAGTATTTT. The V call is TRBV12-3 or TRBV12-4, the J call TRBJ2-3, with 10 nucleotides matching TRBD1. The CDR3 runs 13 residues. Trimming removed 6 bases from V and 4 bases from J; junction bases left unmatched: 1.

CDR3 sequence (DNA): TGTGCCAGCAGCGCCCAGGGGGGGAACACCGGGGAGCTGTTTTTT. Amino acids: CASSAQGGNTGELFF. The chain couples TRBV7-2 to TRBJ2-2; a possible D gene is TRBD1 (7 bases). CDR3 length: 15 residues. V lost 5 bases to trimming and J lost 1 base, with 11 bases between them. Germline CDR1 and CDR2: SGHTA and FQGNSA.

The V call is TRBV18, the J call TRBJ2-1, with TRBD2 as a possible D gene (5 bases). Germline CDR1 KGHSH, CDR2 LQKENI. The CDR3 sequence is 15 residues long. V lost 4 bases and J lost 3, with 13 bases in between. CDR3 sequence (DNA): TGTGCCAGCTCACTTTCAGCGGATCGCTACAATGAGCAGTTCTTC. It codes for CASSLSADRYNEQFF.

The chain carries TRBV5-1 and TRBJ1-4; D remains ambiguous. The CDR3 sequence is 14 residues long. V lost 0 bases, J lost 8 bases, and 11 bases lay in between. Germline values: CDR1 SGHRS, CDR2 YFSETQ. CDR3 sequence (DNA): TGCGCCAGCAGCTTGGGGGGAAGAGGGGAAAAACTGTTTTTT. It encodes CASSLGGRGEKLFF.

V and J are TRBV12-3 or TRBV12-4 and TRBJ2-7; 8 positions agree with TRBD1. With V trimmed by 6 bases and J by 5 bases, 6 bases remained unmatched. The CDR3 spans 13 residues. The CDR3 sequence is CASSNQGANEQYF. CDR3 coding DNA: TGTGCCAGCAGCAACCAGGGGGCTAACGAGCAGTACTTC.